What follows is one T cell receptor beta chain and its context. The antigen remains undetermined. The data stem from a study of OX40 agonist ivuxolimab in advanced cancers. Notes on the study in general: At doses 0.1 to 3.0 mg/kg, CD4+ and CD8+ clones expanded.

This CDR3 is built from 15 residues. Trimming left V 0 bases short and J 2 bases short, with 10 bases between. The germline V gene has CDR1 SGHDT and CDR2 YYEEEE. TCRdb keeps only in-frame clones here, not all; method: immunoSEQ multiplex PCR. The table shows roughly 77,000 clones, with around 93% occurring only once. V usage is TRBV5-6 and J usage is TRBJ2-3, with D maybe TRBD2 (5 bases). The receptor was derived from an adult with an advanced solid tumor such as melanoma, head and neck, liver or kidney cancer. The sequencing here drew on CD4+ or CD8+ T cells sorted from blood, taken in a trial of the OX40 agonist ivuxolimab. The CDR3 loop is CASSLAPRVTDTQYF. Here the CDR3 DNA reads TGTGCCAGCAGCTTGGCGCCGCGGGTCACAGATACGCAGTATTTT.